The sequence of this T cell receptor beta chain was determined in a study of T cells in Graves' hyperthyroidism and ophthalmopathy (dated by TCRdb to about 2019). In terms of the full investigation: Peripheral blood samples were taken at the time of initial diagnosis, prior to any treatment. Thyroid tissue and blood T-cell repertoires from about six Graves' hyperthyroidism patients were also compared in the study. Whether ophthalmopathy could be predicted prospectively was tested in an independent validation cohort made up of fewer than 20 hyperthyroidism patients plus 17 patients who later progressed to ophthalmopathy. According to the paper, TCR Vbeta CDR3 sequencing was carried out on over 130 peripheral blood samples, which came from under 50 ophthalmopathy, 80 or so hyperthyroidism and approximately 17 progressor patients. A discovery cohort of about 95 patients, approximately 45 with Graves' ophthalmopathy and fewer than 65 with stable Graves' hyperthyroidism, was used to find distinguishing TCR V-J signatures. The roughly 99 discovery patients were divided at random into training and test sets in a 7:3 ratio. After blood sampling, hyperthyroidism patients were treated with methimazole at a starting dose of 30 mg daily, and ophthalmopathy patients were treated with high-dose intravenous methylprednisolone.

With respect to this clonotype: Which antigen it targets is not known. There are no base qualities to consult, and no much larger clone falls within one base.

Including the terminal cysteine and phenylalanine, the CDR3 comprises 13 residues. Only the CDR3 DNA stays, 39 bases, in frame from base 1. CDR1 is given as SGHTA and CDR2 as FQGNSA, both from the germline V gene. The junction carries 12 bases between V and J, which are trimmed by 5 bases and 8 bases respectively. A patient counted as having stable Graves' hyperthyroidism if no progression to ophthalmopathy occurred over 18 months of follow-up. Hyperthyroidism patients were newly diagnosed, with disease duration under 2 months, and aged 18 to 65 years. Any patient with an uncontrolled infection, another autoimmune disease, pregnancy or lactation was excluded. Diagnoses relied on clinical symptoms, serum thyroxine and TRAb, thyroid ultrasound and orbital computed tomography. PBMCs were separated from approximately 9.9 ml of fresh peripheral blood using Ficoll-Paque density gradient centrifugation. Total RNA was extracted using Trizol reagent, and RNA quality was assessed on an Agilent 2100 Bioanalyzer.

Study-wide findings and limitations: In validation, the model predicted progression to ophthalmopathy with approximately 70% sensitivity and approximately 78% specificity, a median of 6.5 months before onset. Most expanded thyroid clonotypes (frequency above 0.001) were also found in blood, which suggests that blood repertoires may mirror thyroid immune responses. In cross-validation, a model built on a 13 V-J signature told ophthalmopathy apart from stable hyperthyroidism with approximately 90% sensitivity and around 84% specificity, and in testing the same model reached 80%/75%. No statistical method was used to fix the sample size in advance, and group allocation was not hidden from the investigators.

The TCR beta CDR3 regions were amplified from RNA transcripts. For the first round of RT-PCR on the TCR CDR3, the HTBI primer set was used together with the Qiagen OneStep RT-PCR kit. The libraries were constructed in a second round of multiplex PCR and then size-selected and purified. Paired-end sequencing of the libraries was performed with 100 bp reads on an Illumina HiSeq2000. For the original study's pipeline: SOAPnuke was used to process the raw data, with reads discarded if the reads contained adapters or uncalled bases, had a mean Phred below 15, or lacked an exact constant-primer or identifier match. COPE v1.2.5 was used to merge high-quality paired reads, and clonotypes were defined as unique nucleotide sequences. MiTCR v1.1 was used to align the clonotypes against IMGT TRBV, TRBD and TRBJ reference segments. Only V-J combinations with frequency above 0.0001, covering about 99% of repertoires, were analysed. A TCS score was defined as the ratio between F50 (clonal expansion) and ExV (chaos), using BLOSUM62-based TCRdist between CDR3 peptides within each V-J. Welch's t-statistics and random forest reduced around 550 V-J features to fewer than 15, which were used in a naive Bayes classifier (R e1071). In-frame beta chains were kept once TCRdb had trimmed the public reads at Q25 with fastp and called clones with MiXCR. Each CDR3 protein gets just one entry, which takes the most common genes and DNA from the rows behind it. The V and J calls follow TCRdb's processing rather than the paper's. The sample has about 92,000 distinct CDR3 sequences on record, around 52% of them singletons. The top ten constitute around 29% of the sample.

This chain is built from TRBV7-2 and TRBJ1-4; no D segment can be confidently identified. The receptor comes from a woman aged 40 to 55 with Graves' hyperthyroidism. Material for sequencing was blood. The CDR3 loop reads CASSDLREEKLFF. The nucleotides read TGTGCCAGCAGCGACCTTAGGGAGGAAAAACTGTTTTTT.